The TCR beta chain described here comes from a study of shared clonotypes between healthy human individuals. There were no recent acute infections or vaccinations among the donors, who were healthy HIV-negative adults. The ends were cut back, 6 bases at V and 4 bases at J, with 9 bases in the middle. This CDR3 has 13 residues. Germline V CDR1 and CDR2: MNHNY, SVGAGI (reference sequence). Remarks on this clone: Its matching antigen is unknown.

Study results and limitations: When compared with the clonotypes that were shared by all four sorted-subset donors, the non-shared clonotypes turned out to have lower generation probabilities.

The sorted-subset replicate PCRs were given about 210 ng DNA, which is about 29,000 T cell genomes. Original handling: Quality scores were absent from the junction-only immunoSEQ sequences, so filtering differed. Clones were sequenced by immunoSEQ multiplex PCR, and TCRdb holds only the in-frame ones, with some missing. V, J and clone size are those of that table, while D and trimming were read from the DNA. The sample holds roughly 2 million clones; roughly 95% are singletons and the top ten take more than 0.1%. The genes are TRBV6-6 and TRBJ2-2, with no clear D. The sequence derives from a man in his late teens or twenties in good health. The sample taken for sequencing was naive CD4+ T cells sorted from blood. Subset: CD45RA+ positively selected. CDR3 DNA: TGTGCCAGCAGAGCCCCCAGCACCGGGGAGCTGTTTTTT. It codes for CASRAPSTGELFF.